Below, one TCR beta chain is given with its context. Its specificity is unknown. Amplified TCR beta CDR3 regions were obtained using RNA transcripts as template. RT-PCR with HTBI primers came first, then second-round multiplex PCR. MiXCR, run by TCRdb on the multiplex PCR reads, gives a single entry per CDR3 protein. Among over a million distinct CDR3 sequences listed, around a third were seen once. The data stem from a study of Graves' ophthalmopathy and Graves' hyperthyroidism. Findings and caveats of the study: With 70.59% sensitivity and approximately 73% specificity, the model predicted ophthalmopathy progression.

Newly diagnosed, the hyperthyroidism patients had under 2 months' duration and were aged 18 to 65. This CDR3 region has 17 residues. The V end lost 1 base, the J end lost 1 base, and 16 bases lay between the germline ends. V is TRBV12-3 or TRBV12-4 and J is TRBJ1-2, with D uncertain. The sequence derives from an adult man with Graves' hyperthyroidism. The sample comprised peripheral blood or thyroid tissue (not recorded which). CDR3 sequence reads: CASSLVSSGGNNYGYTF. The CDR3 coding sequence is TGTGCCAGCAGTTTAGTATCTTCGGGAGGCAATAACTATGGCTACACCTTC.